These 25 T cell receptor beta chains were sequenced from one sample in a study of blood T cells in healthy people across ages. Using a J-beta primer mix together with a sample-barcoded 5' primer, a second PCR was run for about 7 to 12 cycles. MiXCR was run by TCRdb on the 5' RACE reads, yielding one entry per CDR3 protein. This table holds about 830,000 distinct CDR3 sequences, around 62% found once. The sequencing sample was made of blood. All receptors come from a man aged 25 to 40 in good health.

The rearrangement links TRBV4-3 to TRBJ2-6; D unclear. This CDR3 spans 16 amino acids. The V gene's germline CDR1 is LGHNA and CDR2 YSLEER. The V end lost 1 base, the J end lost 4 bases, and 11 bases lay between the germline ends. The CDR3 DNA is TGCGCCAGCAGCCAAGGCCCTCAATCCGGGGCCAACGTCCTGACTTTC. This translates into CASSQGPQSGANVLTF.

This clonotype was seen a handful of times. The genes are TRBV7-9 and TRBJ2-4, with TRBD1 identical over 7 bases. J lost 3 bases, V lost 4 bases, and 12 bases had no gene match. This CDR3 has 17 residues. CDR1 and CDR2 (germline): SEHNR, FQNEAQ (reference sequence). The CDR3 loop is CASSSPGTAFFKNIQYF. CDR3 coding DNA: TGTGCCAGCAGCTCTCCCGGGACAGCGTTCTTCAAAAACATTCAGTACTTC.

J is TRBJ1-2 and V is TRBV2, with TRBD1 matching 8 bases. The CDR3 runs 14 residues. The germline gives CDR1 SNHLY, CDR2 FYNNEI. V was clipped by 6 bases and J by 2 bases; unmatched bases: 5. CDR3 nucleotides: TGTGCCAGCAGCTCAGGGGGCTTCAACTATGGCTACACCTTC. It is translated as CASSSGGFNYGYTF.

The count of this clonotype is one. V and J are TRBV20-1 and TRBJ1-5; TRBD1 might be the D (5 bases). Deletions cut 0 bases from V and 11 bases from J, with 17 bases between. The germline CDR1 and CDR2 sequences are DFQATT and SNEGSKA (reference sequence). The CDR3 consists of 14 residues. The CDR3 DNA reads TGCAGTGCTAGAGACGGGACGGGGGTTGTAGCCCAGCATTTT. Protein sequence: CSARDGTGVVAQHF.

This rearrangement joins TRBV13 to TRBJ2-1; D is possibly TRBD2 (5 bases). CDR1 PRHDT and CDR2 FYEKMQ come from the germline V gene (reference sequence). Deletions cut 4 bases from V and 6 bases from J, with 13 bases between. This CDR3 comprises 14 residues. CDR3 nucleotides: TGTGCCAGCAGCTCCACTTTCACTAGCAATGAGCAGTTCTTC. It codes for CASSSTFTSNEQFF. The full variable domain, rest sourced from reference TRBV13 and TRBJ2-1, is AAGVIQSPRHLIKEKRETATLKCYPIPRHDTVYWYQQGPGQDPQFLISFYEKMQSDKGSIPDRFSAQQFSDYHSELNMSSLELGDSALYFCASSSTFTSNEQFFGPGTRLTVL.

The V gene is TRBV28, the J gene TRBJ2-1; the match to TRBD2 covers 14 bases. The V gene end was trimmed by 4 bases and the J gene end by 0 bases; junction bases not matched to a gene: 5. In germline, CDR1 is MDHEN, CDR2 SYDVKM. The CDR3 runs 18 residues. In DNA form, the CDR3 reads TGTGCCAGCAGTTCAGGACTAGCGGGGGGCTACTCCTACAATGAGCAGTTCTTC. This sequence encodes CASSSGLAGGYSYNEQFF.

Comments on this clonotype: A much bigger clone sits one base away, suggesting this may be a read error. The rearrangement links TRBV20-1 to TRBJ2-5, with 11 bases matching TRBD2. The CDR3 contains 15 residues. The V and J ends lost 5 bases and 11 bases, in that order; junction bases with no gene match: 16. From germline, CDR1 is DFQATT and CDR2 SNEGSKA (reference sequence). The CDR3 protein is CSAGTSGPISYGQYF. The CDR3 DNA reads TGCAGTGCTGGGACTAGCGGACCCATCTCCTACGGGCAGTACTTC.

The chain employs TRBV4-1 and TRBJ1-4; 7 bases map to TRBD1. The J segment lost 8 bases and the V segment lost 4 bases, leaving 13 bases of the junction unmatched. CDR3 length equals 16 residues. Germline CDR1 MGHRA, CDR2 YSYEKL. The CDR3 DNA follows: TGCGCCAGCAGCCGAGCCTCCCGGGACAGAGGCGAAAAACTGTTTTTT. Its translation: CASSRASRDRGEKLFF.

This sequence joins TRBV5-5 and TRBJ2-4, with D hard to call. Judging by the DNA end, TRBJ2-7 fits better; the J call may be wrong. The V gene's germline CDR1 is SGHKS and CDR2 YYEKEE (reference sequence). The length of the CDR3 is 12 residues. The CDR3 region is CASSWQTYEQYF. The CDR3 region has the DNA TGTGCCAGCAGCTGGCAGACCTACGAGCAGTACTTC.

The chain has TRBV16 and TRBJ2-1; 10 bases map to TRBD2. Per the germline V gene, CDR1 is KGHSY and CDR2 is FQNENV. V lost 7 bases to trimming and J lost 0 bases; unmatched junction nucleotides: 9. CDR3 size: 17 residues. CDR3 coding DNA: TGTGCCAGCACTCAAGCGGGGGGGTCTTCCTCCTACAATGAGCAGTTCTTC. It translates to CASTQAGGSSSYNEQFF.

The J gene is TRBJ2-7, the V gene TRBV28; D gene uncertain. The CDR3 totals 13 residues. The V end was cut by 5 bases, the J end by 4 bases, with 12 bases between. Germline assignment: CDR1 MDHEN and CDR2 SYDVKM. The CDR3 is CASSLLGIYEQYF. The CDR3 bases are TGTGCCAGCAGTCTCCTCGGCATTTACGAGCAGTACTTC.

The CDR3 DNA sequence: TGTGCCAGCAGTTACTCCACGGGCCGGGAGCTGTTTTTT. Translated, it gives CASSYSTGRELFF. V usage is TRBV6-5 and J usage is TRBJ2-2; D unclear. Trimming removed 0 bases from V and 9 bases from J, with 8 bases in between. There are 13 residues in the CDR3. CDR1 MNHEY and CDR2 SVGAGI come from the germline V gene.

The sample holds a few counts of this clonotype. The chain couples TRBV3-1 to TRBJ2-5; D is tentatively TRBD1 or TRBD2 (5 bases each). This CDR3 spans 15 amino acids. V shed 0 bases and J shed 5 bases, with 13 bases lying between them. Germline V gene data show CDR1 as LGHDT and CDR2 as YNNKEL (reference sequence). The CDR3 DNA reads TGTGCCAGCAGCCAAGATCTGGGGGAATGGGAGACCCAGTACTTC. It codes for CASSQDLGEWETQYF.

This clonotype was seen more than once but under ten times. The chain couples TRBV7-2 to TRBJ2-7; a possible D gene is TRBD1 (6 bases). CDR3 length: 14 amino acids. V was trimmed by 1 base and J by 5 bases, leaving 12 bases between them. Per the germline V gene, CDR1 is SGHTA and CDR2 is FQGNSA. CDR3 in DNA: TGTGCCAGCAGCTTAGGGAGGACAGCCGACGAGCAGTACTTC. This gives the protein CASSLGRTADEQYF.

The CDR3 sequence: CASSLMGTSGVLYQETQYF. CDR3 coding DNA: TGTGCCAGCAGCTTGATGGGGACTAGCGGGGTCCTGTACCAAGAGACCCAGTACTTC. The chain uses TRBV7-2 and TRBJ2-5; 13 bases are a match to TRBD2. V shed 3 bases, J shed 0 bases, and the junction held 10 bases outside the gene matches. CDR1 is SGHTA and CDR2 is FQGNSA in the germline V gene. The CDR3 sequence is 19 residues long.

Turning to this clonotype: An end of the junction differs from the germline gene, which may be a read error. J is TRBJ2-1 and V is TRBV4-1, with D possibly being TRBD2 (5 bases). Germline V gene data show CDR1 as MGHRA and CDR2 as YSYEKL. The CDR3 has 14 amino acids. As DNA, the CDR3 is TGCGCCGGCAGCCAAATGCGCGGGCACAATGAGCAGTTCTTC. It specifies CAGSQMRGHNEQFF.

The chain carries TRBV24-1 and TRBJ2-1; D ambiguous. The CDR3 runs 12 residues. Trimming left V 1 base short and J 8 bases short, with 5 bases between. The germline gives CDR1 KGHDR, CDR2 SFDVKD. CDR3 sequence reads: CATSDLDYEQFF. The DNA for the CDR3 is TGTGCCACCAGTGATTTAGATTATGAGCAGTTCTTC.

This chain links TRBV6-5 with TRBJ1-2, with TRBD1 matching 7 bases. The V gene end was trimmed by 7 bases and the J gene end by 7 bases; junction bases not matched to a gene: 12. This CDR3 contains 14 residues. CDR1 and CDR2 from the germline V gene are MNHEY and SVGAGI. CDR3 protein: CASIPIRGATGYTF. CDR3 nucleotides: TGTGCCAGCATTCCTATCAGGGGGGCTACTGGCTACACCTTC.

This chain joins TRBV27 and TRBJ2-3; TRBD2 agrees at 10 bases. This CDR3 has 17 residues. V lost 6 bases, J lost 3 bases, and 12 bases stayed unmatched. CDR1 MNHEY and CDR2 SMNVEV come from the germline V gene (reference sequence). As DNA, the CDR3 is TGTGCCAGCAGGCTTACCCGGGTAGCGGGGGGAACAGATACGCAGTATTTT. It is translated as CASRLTRVAGGTDTQYF.

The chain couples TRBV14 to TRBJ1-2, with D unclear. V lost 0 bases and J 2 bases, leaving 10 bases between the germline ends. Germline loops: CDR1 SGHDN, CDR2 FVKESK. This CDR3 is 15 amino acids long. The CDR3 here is CASSQESRGNYGYTF. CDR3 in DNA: TGTGCCAGCAGCCAAGAATCCCGGGGAAACTATGGCTACACCTTC.

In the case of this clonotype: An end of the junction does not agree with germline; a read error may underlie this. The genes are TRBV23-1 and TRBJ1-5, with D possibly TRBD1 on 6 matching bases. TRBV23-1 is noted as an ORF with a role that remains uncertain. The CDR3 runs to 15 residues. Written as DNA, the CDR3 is TGCGCCGGCAGCCTCACGGAGGGGGACAATCAGCCCCAGCATTTT. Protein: CAGSLTEGDNQPQHF.

In DNA, the CDR3 is TGTGCCAGCAGCTTCGCGACAGGGGTAGGTGAGCCCCAGCATTTT. It codes for CASSFATGVGEPQHF. This chain joins TRBV7-2 and TRBJ1-5; 8 bases map to TRBD1. Germline V gives CDR1 SGHTA, CDR2 FQGNSA. The V gene end was trimmed by 3 bases and the J gene end by 8 bases; junction bases not matched to a gene: 9. The CDR3 runs to 15 residues. Together with reference TRBV7-2 and TRBJ1-5, the CDR3 gives the full variable domain: GAGVSQSPSNKVTEKGKDVELRCDPISGHTALYWYRQSLGQGLEFLIYFQGNSAPDKSGLPSDRFSAERTGGSVSTLTIQRTQQEDSAVYLCASSFATGVGEPQHFGDGTRLSIL.

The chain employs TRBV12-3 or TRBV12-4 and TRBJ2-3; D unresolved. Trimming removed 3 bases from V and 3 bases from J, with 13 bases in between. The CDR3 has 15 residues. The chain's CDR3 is CASSFTGQGTDTQYF. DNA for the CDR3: TGTGCCAGCAGTTTTACGGGCCAAGGTACAGATACGCAGTATTTT.

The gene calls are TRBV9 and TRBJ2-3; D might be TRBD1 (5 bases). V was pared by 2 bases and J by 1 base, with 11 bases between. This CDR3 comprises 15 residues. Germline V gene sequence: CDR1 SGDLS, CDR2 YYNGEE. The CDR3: CASSVQGGGTDTQYF. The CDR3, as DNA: TGTGCCAGCAGCGTTCAGGGTGGAGGCACAGATACGCAGTATTTT.

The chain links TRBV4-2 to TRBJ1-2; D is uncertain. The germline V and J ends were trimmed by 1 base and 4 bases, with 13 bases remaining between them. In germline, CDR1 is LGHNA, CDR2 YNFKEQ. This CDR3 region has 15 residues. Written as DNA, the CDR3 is TGTGCCAGCAGCCAAGGCGATAAGGGCAGCTATGGCTACACCTTC. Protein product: CASSQGDKGSYGYTF.